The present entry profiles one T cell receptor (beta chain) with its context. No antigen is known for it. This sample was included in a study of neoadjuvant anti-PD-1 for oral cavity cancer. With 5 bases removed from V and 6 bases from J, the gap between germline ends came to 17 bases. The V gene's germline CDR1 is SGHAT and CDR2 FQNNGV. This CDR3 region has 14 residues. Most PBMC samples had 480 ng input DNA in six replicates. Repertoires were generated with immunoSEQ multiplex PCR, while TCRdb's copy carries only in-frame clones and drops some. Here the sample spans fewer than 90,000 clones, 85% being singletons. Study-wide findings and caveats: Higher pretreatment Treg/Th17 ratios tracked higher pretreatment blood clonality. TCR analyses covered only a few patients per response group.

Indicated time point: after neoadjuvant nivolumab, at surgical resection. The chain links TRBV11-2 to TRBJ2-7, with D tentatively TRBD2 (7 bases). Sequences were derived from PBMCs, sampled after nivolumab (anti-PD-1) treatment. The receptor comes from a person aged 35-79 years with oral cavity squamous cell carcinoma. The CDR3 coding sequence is TGTGCCAGCAGCGCAACAAGGGGGGGAACCGAGCAGTACTTC. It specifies CASSATRGGTEQYF.